The text below deals with one T cell receptor (beta chain). V trimming: 1 base; J trimming: 5 bases; junction bases outside the gene matches: 8. The germline V gene encodes CDR1 SGHDN and CDR2 FVKESK. The CDR3 extends over 16 amino acids. PCR was performed using 60 Vbeta and 13 Jbeta primers. Sequencing used immunoSEQ multiplex PCR; TCRdb keeps in-frame clones, though not all of them. The table includes more than 140,000 clones, around 79% detected once. The data were obtained in a study of cytomegalovirus exposure and HLA in healthy donors. What was sequenced was PBMCs. The origin of this receptor is a man under 40 in good health and CMV-seropositive. V usage is TRBV14 and J usage is TRBJ1-2; 9 bases line up with TRBD1. The CDR3 spells CASSQVDRGFRYGYTF. The CDR3 nucleotides read TGTGCCAGCAGCCAAGTCGACAGGGGGTTTCGATATGGCTACACCTTC.